The 28 T cell receptor beta chains given below trace back to one sample, sequenced in a study of human T cells and chemical hapten exposure. The library tagged individual cDNA molecules with unique molecular identifiers. TCRdb re-derived calls from the reads in MiXCR, one entry per CDR3 protein. This sample has about 4,400 distinct CDR3 sequences; around 48% occur once, and the top ten carry roughly 3.5%. The treatment was: therapeutic diphenylcyclopropenone sensitization with weekly scalp DPC. The source material was whole blood, sampled before DPC sensitization or 2, 6, or about 24 weeks after (not recorded which). All receptors derive from an adult with alopecia areata. Some clones in this sample may be carry-over from other donors' samples. This table probably holds off-target reads from a library built for another chain.

The rearrangement joins TRBV29-1 to TRBJ2-1; no firm D call. Germline values: CDR1 SQVTM, CDR2 ANQGSEA. Trimming pared 4 bases from V and 5 bases from J, leaving 12 bases between. The CDR3 covers 13 residues. CDR3 coding DNA: TGCAGCGTTGCGGCAGCGCGGAACAATGAGCAGTTCTTC. This encodes CSVAAARNNEQFF.

The genes are TRBV5-6 and TRBJ2-3; TRBD2 matches at 9 bases. Germline CDR1 and CDR2: SGHDT and YYEEEE. This CDR3 has 15 residues. V was pared by 2 bases and J by 2 bases, with 3 bases of the junction left unmatched. The CDR3 bases are TGTGCCAGCAGCTTAGCGGGAGGCCACACAGATACGCAGTATTTT. This translates into CASSLAGGHTDTQYF.

The chain joins TRBV29-1 to TRBJ2-7; D is possibly TRBD2 (6 bases). Per germline, CDR1 SQVTM and CDR2 ANQGSEA. V was cut by 3 bases and J by 6 bases, with 15 bases left in between. The CDR3 has 13 amino acids. CDR3 loop: CSVDEGGSLEQYF. Written as DNA, the CDR3 is TGCAGCGTTGACGAGGGAGGAAGTCTCGAGCAGTACTTC.

This CDR3 is CASSLGGPRDTQYF. CDR3 DNA sequence: TGCGCCAGCAGCTTGGGGGGTCCCCGAGATACGCAGTATTTT. The V gene is TRBV5-1, the J gene TRBJ2-3; D gene uncertain. Germline V gene sequence: CDR1 SGHRS, CDR2 YFSETQ. The CDR3 contains 14 residues. Trimming shortened V by 0 bases and J by 5 bases, and 10 bases separated the two germline ends.

The chain joins TRBV9 to TRBJ2-6; D may correspond to TRBD1 or TRBD2 (5 bases each). The CDR3 runs 17 residues. Germline assignment: CDR1 SGDLS and CDR2 YYNGEE. V was cut by 1 base and J by 0 bases, with 11 bases left in between. The DNA of the CDR3 is TGTGCCAGCAGCGTAAGGGACCGACCCTCTGGGGCCAACGTCCTGACTTTC. It specifies CASSVRDRPSGANVLTF.

This clonotype was observed a few times. The chain links TRBV11-2 to TRBJ2-1; tentative D call: TRBD2 (5 bases). From germline, CDR1 is SGHAT and CDR2 FQNNGV. V lost 1 base and J 6 bases, leaving 10 bases between the germline ends. The CDR3 spans 14 residues. The CDR3 region has the DNA TGTGCCAGCAGCTTAGTTGGTCTAGCCAATGAGCAGTTCTTC. Encoded protein: CASSLVGLANEQFF.

The chain is built from TRBV7-8 and TRBJ2-7, with 10 bases matching TRBD1. Germline assignment: CDR1 SGHVS and CDR2 FQNEAQ. The CDR3 length is 15 residues. V was pared by 5 bases and J by 6 bases, with 10 bases of the junction left unmatched. The CDR3 protein is CASSRAGTGVGEQYF. CDR3 nucleotides: TGTGCCAGCAGCCGCGCCGGGACAGGGGTCGGCGAGCAGTACTTC.

There are a few counts of this clonotype. The chain links TRBV12-3 or TRBV12-4 to TRBJ2-1; TRBD1 is a possible D gene (5 bases). This CDR3 is 16 amino acids long. V shed 3 bases and J shed 2 bases, with 14 bases lying between them. The CDR3 region is CASSFLIGATYNEQFF. CDR3 bases: TGTGCCAGCAGTTTTTTAATAGGGGCGACCTACAATGAGCAGTTCTTC.

The chain links TRBV4-2 to TRBJ2-3; D possibly matches TRBD1 or TRBD2 (5 bases each). The length of the CDR3 is 16 residues. Trimming took off 0 bases at V and 1 base at J, with 11 bases between the two ends. Germline values: CDR1 LGHNA, CDR2 YNFKEQ. This CDR3 is CASSQDRGSGTDTQYF. In nucleotides, the CDR3 is TGTGCCAGCAGCCAAGATCGGGGCTCTGGCACAGATACGCAGTATTTT.

This clonotype showed up just a few times. The V and J genes are TRBV7-6 and TRBJ2-1, with 11 bases lining up with TRBD2. Germline V lookup: CDR1 SGHVS, CDR2 FNYEAQ. V trimming: 8 bases; J trimming: 0 bases; junction bases outside the gene matches: 3. This CDR3 contains 15 residues. The CDR3: CASSGTSGSYNEQFF. CDR3 sequence (DNA): TGTGCCAGCTCCGGGACTAGCGGCTCCTACAATGAGCAGTTCTTC.

This chain connects TRBV7-2 to TRBJ2-3; unclear D gene. The CDR3 has 15 residues. Germline loops: CDR1 SGHTA, CDR2 FQGNSA. V dropped 0 bases and J dropped 0 bases, with 7 bases sitting between them. CDR3 amino acids: CASSLAQTSTDTQYF. In nucleotides, the CDR3 is TGTGCCAGCAGCTTAGCGCAGACTAGCACAGATACGCAGTATTTT.

This clonotype was detected a few times. CDR3 bases: TGCAGCGTTGAGACAGAAGCCTACAATGAGCAGTTCTTC. This gives the protein CSVETEAYNEQFF. The chain is built from TRBV29-1 and TRBJ2-1; a weak D match, TRBD1 (5 bases). This CDR3 region has 13 residues. CDR1 and CDR2 from the germline V gene are SQVTM and ANQGSEA. V lost 3 bases to trimming and J lost 2 bases, with 8 bases between them.

This clonotype was seen only a few times. The rearrangement uses TRBV25-1 and TRBJ2-2, with D uncertain. Per germline, CDR1 MGHDK and CDR2 SYGVNS. The CDR3 length is 13 residues. Trimming took off 6 bases at V and 9 bases at J, with 14 bases between the two ends. CDR3 region: CASSRGGERELFF. DNA of the CDR3: TGTGCCAGCAGCAGAGGCGGCGAGCGGGAGCTGTTTTTT.

Only a few counts were recorded for this clonotype. The chain employs TRBV14 and TRBJ2-3, with a possible D match to TRBD1 (6 bases). Per germline, CDR1 SGHDN and CDR2 FVKESK. The CDR3 spans 17 residues. V dropped 0 bases and J dropped 1 base, with 14 bases sitting between them. CDR3 nucleotides: TGTGCCAGCAGCCAAGATCTGGGGGCTTTGGGCACAGATACGCAGTATTTT. Protein: CASSQDLGALGTDTQYF.

V is TRBV28 and J is TRBJ2-7, with D perhaps being TRBD1 or TRBD2 (5 bases each). CDR1 and CDR2 from the germline V gene are MDHEN and SYDVKM. Trimming shortened V by 9 bases and J by 2 bases, and 17 bases separated the two germline ends. This CDR3 has 14 amino acids. Here the CDR3 reads CASSDSSTPYEQYF. Written as DNA, the CDR3 is TGTGCCAGTAGCGACAGCTCGACTCCCTACGAGCAGTACTTC.

The rearrangement joins TRBV5-1 to TRBJ2-7, with 10 bases fitting TRBD1. Germline CDR1 reads SGHRS; CDR2 reads YFSETQ. The J segment lost 5 bases and the V segment lost 4 bases, leaving 12 bases of the junction unmatched. The length of the CDR3 is 16 residues. As DNA, the CDR3 is TGCGCCAGCAGCGCAAAGCGACAGGGGGCTCCCCACGAGCAGTACTTC. This encodes CASSAKRQGAPHEQYF. The variable domain in full, with the rest retrieved from reference TRBV5-1 and TRBJ2-7, is KAGVTQTPRYLIKTRGQQVTLSCSPISGHRSVSWYQQTPGQGLQFLFEYFSETQRNKGNFPGRFSGRQFSNSRSEMNVSTLELGDSALYLCASSAKRQGAPHEQYFGPGTRLTVT.

This clonotype appeared a single time. The chain is built from TRBV18 and TRBJ2-5; D is possibly TRBD1 (5 bases). V shed 1 base and J shed 4 bases, with 10 bases lying between them. The CDR3 length is 14 residues. CDR1 KGHSH and CDR2 LQKENI come from the germline V gene. DNA of the CDR3: TGTGCCAGCTCACCACGGGGCCGGATAGAGACCCAGTACTTC. Encoded protein: CASSPRGRIETQYF. The variable domain in full, completed from reference TRBV18 and TRBJ2-5, reads NAGVMQNPRHLVRRRGQEARLRCSPMKGHSHVYWYRQLPEEGLKFMVYLQKENIIDESGMPKERFSAEFPKEGPSILRIQQVVRGDSAAYFCASSPRGRIETQYFGPGTRLLVL.

The gene calls are TRBV6-5 and TRBJ2-1; TRBD1 matches at 7 bases. Germline loops: CDR1 MNHEY, CDR2 SVGAGI. The CDR3 consists of 15 residues. V was clipped by 6 bases and J by 0 bases; unmatched bases: 5. In nucleotides, the CDR3 is TGTGCCAGCAGAGCGACAGGGAGCTCCTACAATGAGCAGTTCTTC. Its protein is CASRATGSSYNEQFF.

The chain has TRBV12-3 or TRBV12-4 and TRBJ2-1; TRBD2 matches at 14 bases. This CDR3 spans 17 amino acids. The trim removed 6 bases at V and 5 bases at J, leaving 9 bases unmatched. CDR3 loop: CASRLRTSGGRDNEQFF. The CDR3 nucleotides read TGTGCCAGCAGACTCCGGACTAGCGGGGGGAGAGACAATGAGCAGTTCTTC.

This chain links TRBV4-1 with TRBJ2-7; D remains unclear. This CDR3 contains 15 residues. V gave up 3 bases and J gave up 0 bases, with 12 bases separating them. CDR1 MGHRA and CDR2 YSYEKL come from the germline V gene. DNA for the CDR3: TGCGCCAGCAGCCAGTATCAAGGCCCCTCCTACGAGCAGTACTTC. It codes for CASSQYQGPSYEQYF.

For this clonotype: A read error may produce the germline difference seen at one junction end. The chain has TRBV7-2 and TRBJ1-1, with 8 bases aligning to TRBD1. This CDR3 has 14 amino acids. Per germline, CDR1 SGHTA and CDR2 FQGNSA. The CDR3 DNA reads TGTGCCAGCAGAAAGACAGGGGTGAAAACTGAAGCTTTCTTT. It translates to CASRKTGVKTEAFF.

This clonotype was seen a few times. This chain connects TRBV11-2 to TRBJ2-1; 11 nucleotides agree with TRBD1. The V and J ends lost 3 bases and 7 bases, in that order; junction bases with no gene match: 2. In germline, CDR1 is SGHAT, CDR2 FQNNGV. The length of the CDR3 is 14 residues. Here the CDR3 reads CASSFGQGANEQFF. For the CDR3, the DNA is TGTGCCAGCAGCTTCGGACAGGGGGCAAATGAGCAGTTCTTC.

The chain couples TRBV28 to TRBJ2-7, with 8 positions matching TRBD1. CDR1 is MDHEN, CDR2 SYDVKM, per germline. Germline trimming cut 3 bases from V and 6 bases from J; bases unmatched to any gene: 16. The length of the CDR3 is 17 residues. Here the CDR3 DNA reads TGTGCCAGCAGTTTCGCAGGACTCCCCAGACAGGGGACCGAGCAGTACTTC. It specifies CASSFAGLPRQGTEQYF. The full variable domain, with the rest looked up from reference TRBV28 and TRBJ2-7, is DVKVTQSSRYLVKRTGEKVFLECVQDMDHENMFWYRQDPGLGLRLIYFSYDVKMKEKGDIPEGYSVSREKKERFSLILESASTNQTSMYLCASSFAGLPRQGTEQYFGPGTRLTVT.

This chain joins TRBV6-6 and TRBJ2-1, with TRBD2 identical over 12 bases. The CDR3 has 13 amino acids. The ends lost 8 bases at V and 7 bases at J; junction bases unmatched: 3. The V gene's germline CDR1 is MNHNY and CDR2 SVGAGI (reference sequence). The CDR3 loop reads CASGLAGRNEQFF. CDR3 bases: TGTGCCAGCGGACTAGCGGGGCGTAATGAGCAGTTCTTC.

This clonotype was observed a handful of times. V is TRBV5-1 and J is TRBJ2-6, with no clear D. Trimming shortened V by 0 bases and J by 0 bases, and 7 bases separated the two germline ends. The CDR3 length is 16 residues. Germline values: CDR1 SGHRS, CDR2 YFSETQ. For the CDR3, the DNA is TGCGCCAGCAGCTTGGGGCACATCTCTGGGGCCAACGTCCTGACTTTC. This sequence encodes CASSLGHISGANVLTF.

This clonotype was detected only a few times. This chain connects TRBV7-9 to TRBJ2-2, with TRBD2 as a possible D gene (6 bases). From germline, CDR1 is SEHNR and CDR2 FQNEAQ (reference sequence). The CDR3 length is 16 residues. V dropped 7 bases and J dropped 4 bases, with 19 bases sitting between them. CDR3 protein: CASTPEGTLGTGELFF. In nucleotides, the CDR3 is TGTGCCAGCACTCCGGAAGGGACTCTGGGCACCGGGGAGCTGTTTTTT.

This clonotype has a handful of counts. This chain joins TRBV7-9 and TRBJ2-7; D unclear. The CDR3 covers 13 residues. Trimming cost V 3 bases and J 2 bases, with 8 bases left between them. Germline V lookup: CDR1 SEHNR, CDR2 FQNEAQ (reference sequence). CDR3 loop: CASSFQNAYEQYF. DNA for the CDR3: TGTGCCAGCAGCTTCCAGAACGCCTACGAGCAGTACTTC.

CDR3 sequence reads: CASRIWGRDTQYF. DNA for the CDR3: TGTGCCAGCAGGATATGGGGGAGGGATACGCAGTATTTT. This rearrangement joins TRBV5-6 to TRBJ2-3; D possibly corresponds to TRBD2 (6 bases). There are 13 residues in the CDR3. The ends were cut back, 5 bases at V and 6 bases at J, with 13 bases in the middle. Germline loops: CDR1 SGHDT, CDR2 YYEEEE.